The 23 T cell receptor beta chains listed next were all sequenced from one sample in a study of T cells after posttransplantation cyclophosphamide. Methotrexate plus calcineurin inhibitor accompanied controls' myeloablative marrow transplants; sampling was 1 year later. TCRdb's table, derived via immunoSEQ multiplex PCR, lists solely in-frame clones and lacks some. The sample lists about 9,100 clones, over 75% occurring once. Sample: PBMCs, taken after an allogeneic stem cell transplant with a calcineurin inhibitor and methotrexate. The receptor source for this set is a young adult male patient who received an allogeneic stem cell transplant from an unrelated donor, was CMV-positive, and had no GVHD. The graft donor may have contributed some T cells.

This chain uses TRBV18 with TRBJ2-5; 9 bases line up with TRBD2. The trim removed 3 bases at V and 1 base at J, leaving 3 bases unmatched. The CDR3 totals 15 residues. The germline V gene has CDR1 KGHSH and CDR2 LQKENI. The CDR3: CASSPETSGQETQYF. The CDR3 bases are TGTGCCAGCTCACCTGAGACTAGCGGCCAAGAGACCCAGTACTTC.

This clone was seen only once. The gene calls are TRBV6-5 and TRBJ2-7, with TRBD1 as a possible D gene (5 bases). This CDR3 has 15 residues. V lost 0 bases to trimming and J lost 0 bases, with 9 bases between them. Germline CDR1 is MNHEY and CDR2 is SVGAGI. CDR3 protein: CASSYSGVTSYEQYF. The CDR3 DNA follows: TGTGCCAGCAGTTACTCAGGGGTAACCTCCTACGAGCAGTACTTC.

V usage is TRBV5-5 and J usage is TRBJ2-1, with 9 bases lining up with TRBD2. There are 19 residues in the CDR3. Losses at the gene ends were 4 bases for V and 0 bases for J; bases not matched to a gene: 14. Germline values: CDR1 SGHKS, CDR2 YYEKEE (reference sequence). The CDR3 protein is CASSLTSGWGHYSYNEQFF. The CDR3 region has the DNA TGTGCCAGCAGCCTCACTAGCGGGTGGGGGCATTACTCCTACAATGAGCAGTTCTTC. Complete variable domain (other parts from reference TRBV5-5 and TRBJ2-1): DAGVTQSPTHLIKTRGQQVTLRCSPISGHKSVSWYQQVLGQGPQFIFQYYEKEERGRGNFPDRFSARQFPNYSSELNVNALLLGDSALYLCASSLTSGWGHYSYNEQFFGPGTRLTVL.

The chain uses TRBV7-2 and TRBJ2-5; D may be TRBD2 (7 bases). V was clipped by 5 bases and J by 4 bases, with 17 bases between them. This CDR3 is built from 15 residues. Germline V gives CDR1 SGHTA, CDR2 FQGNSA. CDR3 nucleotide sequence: TGTGCCAGCAGCCCCACAAGGGGAGGGGGAGAGACCCAGTACTTC. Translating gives CASSPTRGGGETQYF. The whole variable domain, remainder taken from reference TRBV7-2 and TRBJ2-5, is GAGVSQSPSNKVTEKGKDVELRCDPISGHTALYWYRQSLGQGLEFLIYFQGNSAPDKSGLPSDRFSAERTGGSVSTLTIQRTQQEDSAVYLCASSPTRGGGETQYFGPGTRLLVL.

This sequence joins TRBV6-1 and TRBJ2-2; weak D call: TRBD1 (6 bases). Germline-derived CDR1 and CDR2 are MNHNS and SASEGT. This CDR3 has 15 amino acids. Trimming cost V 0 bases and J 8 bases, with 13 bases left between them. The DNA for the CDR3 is TGTGCCAGCAGTGAAGCGCGGACCACAGGGGGGGAGCTGTTTTTT. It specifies CASSEARTTGGELFF.

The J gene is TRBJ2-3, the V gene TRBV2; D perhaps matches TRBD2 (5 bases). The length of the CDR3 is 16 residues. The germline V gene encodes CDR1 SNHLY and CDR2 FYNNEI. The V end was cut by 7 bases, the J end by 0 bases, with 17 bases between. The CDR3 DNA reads TGTGCCAGCACCGACTACTACACTGCCAGCACAGATACGCAGTATTTT. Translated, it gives CASTDYYTASTDTQYF.

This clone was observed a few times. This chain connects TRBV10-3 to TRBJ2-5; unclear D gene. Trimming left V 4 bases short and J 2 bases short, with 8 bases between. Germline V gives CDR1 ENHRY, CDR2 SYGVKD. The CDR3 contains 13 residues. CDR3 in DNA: TGTGCCATCAGTGTGGTCCTACAAGAGACCCAGTACTTC. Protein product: CAISVVLQETQYF.

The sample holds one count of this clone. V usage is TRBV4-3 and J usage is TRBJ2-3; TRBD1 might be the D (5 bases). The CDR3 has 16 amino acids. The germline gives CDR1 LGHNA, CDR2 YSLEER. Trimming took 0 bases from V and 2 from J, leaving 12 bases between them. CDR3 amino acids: CASSQDYQGFTDTQYF. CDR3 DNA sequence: TGCGCCAGCAGCCAAGATTACCAGGGATTCACAGATACGCAGTATTTT.

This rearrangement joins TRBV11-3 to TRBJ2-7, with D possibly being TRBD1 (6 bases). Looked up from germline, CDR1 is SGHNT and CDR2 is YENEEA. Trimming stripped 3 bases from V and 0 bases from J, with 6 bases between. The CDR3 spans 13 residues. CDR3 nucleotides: TGTGCCAGCAGCTTGGACAGCTCCTACGAGCAGTACTTC. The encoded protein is CASSLDSSYEQYF.

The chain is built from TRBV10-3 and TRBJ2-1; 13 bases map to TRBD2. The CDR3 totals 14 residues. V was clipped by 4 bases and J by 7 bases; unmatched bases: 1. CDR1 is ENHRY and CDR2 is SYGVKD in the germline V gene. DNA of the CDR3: TGTGCCATCAGTGCGACTAGCGGGAGGAATGAGCAGTTCTTC. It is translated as CAISATSGRNEQFF.

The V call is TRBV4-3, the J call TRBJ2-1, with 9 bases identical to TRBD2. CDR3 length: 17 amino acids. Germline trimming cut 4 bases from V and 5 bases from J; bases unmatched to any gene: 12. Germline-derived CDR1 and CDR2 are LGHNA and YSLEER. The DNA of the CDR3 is TGCGCCAGCAGCCCCGCGGTAGCGGGAGAATCTAACAATGAGCAGTTCTTC. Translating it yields CASSPAVAGESNNEQFF.

Written as DNA, the CDR3 is TGTGCCAGCACCCCCCGGACAGGGAGTTCCCTCCACTTT. As protein: CASTPRTGSSLHF. This chain uses TRBV6-5 with TRBJ1-6, with 8 bases that match TRBD1. Germline trimming cut 7 bases from V and 14 bases from J; bases unmatched to any gene: 10. This CDR3 spans 13 amino acids. Germline-derived CDR1 and CDR2 are MNHEY and SVGAGI.

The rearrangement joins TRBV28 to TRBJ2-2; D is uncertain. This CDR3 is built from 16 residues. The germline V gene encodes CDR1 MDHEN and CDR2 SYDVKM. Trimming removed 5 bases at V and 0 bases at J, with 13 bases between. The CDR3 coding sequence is TGTGCCAGCAGTCTAGGCGGTGGCCCGAACACCGGGGAGCTGTTTTTT. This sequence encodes CASSLGGGPNTGELFF.

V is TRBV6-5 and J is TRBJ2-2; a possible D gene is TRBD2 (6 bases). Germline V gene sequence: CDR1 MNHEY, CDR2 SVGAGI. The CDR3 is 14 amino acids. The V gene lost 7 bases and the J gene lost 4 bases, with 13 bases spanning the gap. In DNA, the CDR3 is TGTGCCAGCAACGAAGCGGGTGCCACCGGGGAGCTGTTTTTT. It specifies CASNEAGATGELFF.

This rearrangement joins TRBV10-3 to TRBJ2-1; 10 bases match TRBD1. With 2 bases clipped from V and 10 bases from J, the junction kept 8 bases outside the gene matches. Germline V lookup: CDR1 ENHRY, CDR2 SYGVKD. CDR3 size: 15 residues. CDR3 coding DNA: TGTGCCATCAGTGAGCCGGGACAGGGGTTGAGCGAGCAGTTCTTC. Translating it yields CAISEPGQGLSEQFF.

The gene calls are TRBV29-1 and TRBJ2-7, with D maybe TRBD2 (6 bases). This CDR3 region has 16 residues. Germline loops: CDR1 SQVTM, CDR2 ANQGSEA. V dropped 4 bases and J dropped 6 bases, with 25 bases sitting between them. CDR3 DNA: TGCAGCGTTGGTGCTCCCGTAGCAAGGCGGAGGGGCGAGCAGTACGTC. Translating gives CSVGAPVARRRGEQYV.

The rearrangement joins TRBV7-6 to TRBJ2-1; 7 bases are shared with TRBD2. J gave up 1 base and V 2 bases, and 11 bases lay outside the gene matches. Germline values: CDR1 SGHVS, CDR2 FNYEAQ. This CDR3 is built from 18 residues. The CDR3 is CASSLRVGGPGSYNEQFF. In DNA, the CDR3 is TGTGCCAGCAGCTTACGGGTGGGAGGGCCCGGGTCCTACAATGAGCAGTTCTTC.

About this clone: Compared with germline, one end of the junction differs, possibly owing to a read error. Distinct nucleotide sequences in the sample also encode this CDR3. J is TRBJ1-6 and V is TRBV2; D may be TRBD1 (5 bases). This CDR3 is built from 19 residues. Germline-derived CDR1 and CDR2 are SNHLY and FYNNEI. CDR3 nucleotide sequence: TGTGCCAGCAGGGAATCGATCGGGGGGGGGAGCTCCTATAATTCACCCCTTCACTTT. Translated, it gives CASRESIGGGSSYNSPLHF.

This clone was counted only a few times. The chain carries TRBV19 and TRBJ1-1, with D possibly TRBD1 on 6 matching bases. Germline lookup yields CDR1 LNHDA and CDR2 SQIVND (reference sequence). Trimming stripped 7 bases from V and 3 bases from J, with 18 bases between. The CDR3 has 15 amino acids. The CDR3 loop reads CASTSAGAKYTEAFF. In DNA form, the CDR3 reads TGTGCCAGTACCTCAGCAGGGGCGAAGTACACTGAAGCTTTCTTT.

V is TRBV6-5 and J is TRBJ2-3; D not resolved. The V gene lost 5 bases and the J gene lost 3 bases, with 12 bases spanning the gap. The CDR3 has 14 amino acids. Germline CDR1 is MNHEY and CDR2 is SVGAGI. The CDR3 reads CASSPGFLTDTQYF. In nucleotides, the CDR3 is TGTGCCAGCAGTCCAGGATTCCTGACAGATACGCAGTATTTT.

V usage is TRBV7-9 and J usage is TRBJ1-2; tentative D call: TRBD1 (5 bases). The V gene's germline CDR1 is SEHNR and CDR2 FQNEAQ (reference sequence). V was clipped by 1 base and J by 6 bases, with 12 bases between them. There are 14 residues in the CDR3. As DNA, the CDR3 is TGTGCCAGCAGCTTAGAGCAGGGAAGCGATGGCTACACCTTC. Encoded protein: CASSLEQGSDGYTF.

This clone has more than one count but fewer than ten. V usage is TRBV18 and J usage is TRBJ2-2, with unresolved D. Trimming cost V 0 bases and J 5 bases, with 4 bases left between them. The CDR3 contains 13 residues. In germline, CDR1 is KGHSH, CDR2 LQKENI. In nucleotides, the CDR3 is TGTGCCAGCTCACCACCACAGACCGGGGAGCTGTTTTTT. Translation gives CASSPPQTGELFF.

CDR3: CASTRQPLGEKLFF. The CDR3 DNA reads as TGTGCCAGCACGAGACAGCCCCTCGGTGAAAAACTGTTTTTT. The chain is built from TRBV6-1 and TRBJ1-4; TRBD1 might be the D (5 bases). V lost 7 bases and J lost 7, with 16 bases in between. CDR3 length equals 14 residues. Germline CDR1 reads MNHNS; CDR2 reads SASEGT.